A single sample gave rise to the 7 T cell receptor beta chains below, sequenced in a study of CD8 T cells in Susac syndrome. Random hexamers were used to reverse transcribe the RNA input (roughly 0.5 to 1 ug). TCRdb re-called the immunoSEQ multiplex PCR reads through MiXCR, storing one row per CDR3 protein. The data contain 250,000 to 300,000 distinct CDR3 sequences, about 91% of them singletons. The sequencing sample was made of CD8+ T cells from PBMCs. Receptors originate from a human donor with multiple sclerosis.

The chain has TRBV12-3 or TRBV12-4 and TRBJ2-7, with 7 positions matching TRBD2. CDR3 length: 14 amino acids. V gave up 6 bases and J gave up 7 bases; unmatched junction bases: 12. The CDR3 DNA reads as TGTGCCAGCAGCCCCGGACTAGTGGTGGGGGAGCAGTACTTC. Amino acids: CASSPGLVVGEQYF.

J is TRBJ2-7 and V is TRBV19; 8 bases are shared with TRBD1. Per the germline V gene, CDR1 is LNHDA and CDR2 is SQIVND (reference sequence). This CDR3 comprises 13 residues. Trimming cost V 5 bases and J 5 bases; bases outside gene matches: 5. As DNA, the CDR3 is TGTGCCAGTAGTCGACAGGGGCTCGACGAGCAGTACTTC. Its translation is CASSRQGLDEQYF.

The V call is TRBV19, the J call TRBJ2-1, with D possibly being TRBD1 (6 bases). V dropped 6 bases and J dropped 7 bases, with 10 bases sitting between them. The CDR3 runs 12 residues. Germline CDR1 is LNHDA and CDR2 is SQIVND (reference sequence). Written as DNA, the CDR3 is TGTGCCAGTAGCCAGGGGCCTAATGAGCAGTTCTTC. Its protein product is CASSQGPNEQFF.

This rearrangement joins TRBV3-1 to TRBJ2-1, with 11 bases matching TRBD2. V lost 1 base, J lost 8 bases, and 10 bases stayed unmatched. This CDR3 spans 17 amino acids. Germline lookup yields CDR1 LGHDT and CDR2 YNNKEL (reference sequence). In nucleotides, the CDR3 is TGTGCCAGCAGCCAAGCGTCGGGACTAGCGGACCTGGATGAGCAGTTCTTC. It yields the protein CASSQASGLADLDEQFF.

The V gene is TRBV6-6, the J gene TRBJ1-5; D not resolved. CDR1 and CDR2 from the germline V gene are MNHNY and SVGAGI (reference sequence). V was shortened by 0 bases and J by 2 bases, with 8 bases between the two germline ends. The length of the CDR3 is 15 residues. CDR3 sequence (DNA): TGTGCCAGCAGTTACTCAGTCCCGGGCAATCAGCCCCAGCATTTT. This translates into CASSYSVPGNQPQHF.

This clonotype showed up just once. The rearrangement links TRBV6-4 to TRBJ2-2; no clear D gene. CDR3 length equals 13 residues. Germline CDR1 is MRHNA and CDR2 is SNTAGT. The V end was cut by 7 bases, the J end by 3 bases, with 9 bases between. CDR3 amino acids: CASKDQDTGELFF. The DNA for the CDR3 is TGTGCCAGCAAGGACCAAGACACCGGGGAGCTGTTTTTT.

The V and J genes are TRBV4-1 and TRBJ1-1; TRBD1 agrees at 7 bases. This CDR3 is built from 16 residues. The V and J ends lost 0 bases and 2 bases, in that order; junction bases with no gene match: 6. Germline V gene data show CDR1 as MGHRA and CDR2 as YSYEKL. CDR3 residues: CASSQDGGTANTEAFF. In nucleotides, the CDR3 is TGCGCCAGCAGCCAAGATGGTGGGACAGCCAACACTGAAGCTTTCTTT.